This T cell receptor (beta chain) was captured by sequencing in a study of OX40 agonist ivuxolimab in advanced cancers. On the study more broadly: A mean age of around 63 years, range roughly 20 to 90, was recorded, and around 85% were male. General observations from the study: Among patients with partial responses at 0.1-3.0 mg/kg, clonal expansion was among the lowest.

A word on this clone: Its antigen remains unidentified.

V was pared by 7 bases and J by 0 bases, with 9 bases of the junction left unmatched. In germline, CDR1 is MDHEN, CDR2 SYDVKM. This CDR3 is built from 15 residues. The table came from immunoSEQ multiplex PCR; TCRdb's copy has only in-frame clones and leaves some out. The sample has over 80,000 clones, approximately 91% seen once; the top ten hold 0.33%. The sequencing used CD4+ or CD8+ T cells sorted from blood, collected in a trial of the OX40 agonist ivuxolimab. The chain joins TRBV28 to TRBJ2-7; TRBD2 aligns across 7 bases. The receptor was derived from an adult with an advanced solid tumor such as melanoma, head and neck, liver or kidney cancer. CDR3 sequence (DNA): TGTGCCAGCATAGGCGGGAGCGGTAGCTCCTACGAGCAGTACTTC. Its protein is CASIGGSGSSYEQYF.